Only one count was recorded for the clone carrying this TCR beta chain. Germline lookup yields CDR1 LGHNA and CDR2 YSLEER. V was pared by 2 bases and J by 0 bases, with 8 bases between. The CDR3 loop spans 14 amino acids. This entry belongs to a study of technical replicates of blood from several donors. Produced via immunoSEQ multiplex PCR; TCRdb's table is partial and in-frame only. The sample includes around 60,000 clones, approximately 92% seen only once; the top ten take about 4.6%. What was sequenced was PBMCs. This chain joins TRBV4-3 and TRBJ2-7; no firm D call. This clonotype was sampled from a human donor in good health. Some clones in this sample may be carry-over from other donors' samples. CDR3 loop: CASSQTLASYEQYF. As DNA, the CDR3 is TGCGCCAGCAGCCAAACCCTGGCCTCCTACGAGCAGTACTTC.